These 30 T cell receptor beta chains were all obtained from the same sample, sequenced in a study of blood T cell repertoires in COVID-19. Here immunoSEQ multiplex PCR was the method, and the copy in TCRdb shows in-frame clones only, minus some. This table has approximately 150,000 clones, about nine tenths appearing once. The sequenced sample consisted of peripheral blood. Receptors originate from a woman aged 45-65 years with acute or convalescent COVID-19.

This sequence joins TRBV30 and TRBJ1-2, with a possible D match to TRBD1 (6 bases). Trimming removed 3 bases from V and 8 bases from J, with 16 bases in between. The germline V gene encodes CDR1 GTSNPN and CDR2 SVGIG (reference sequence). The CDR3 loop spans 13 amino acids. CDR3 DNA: TGTGCCTGGAGCGCGACAGGAGATGGGGGCTACACCTTC. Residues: CAWSATGDGGYTF.

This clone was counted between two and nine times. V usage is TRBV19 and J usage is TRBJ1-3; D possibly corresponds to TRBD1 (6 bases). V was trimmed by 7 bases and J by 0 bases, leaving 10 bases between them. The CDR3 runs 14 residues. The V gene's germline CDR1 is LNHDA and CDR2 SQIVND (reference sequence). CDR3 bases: TGTGCCAGTAAGAGGGGGAGCTCTGGAAACACCATATATTTT. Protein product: CASKRGSSGNTIYF.

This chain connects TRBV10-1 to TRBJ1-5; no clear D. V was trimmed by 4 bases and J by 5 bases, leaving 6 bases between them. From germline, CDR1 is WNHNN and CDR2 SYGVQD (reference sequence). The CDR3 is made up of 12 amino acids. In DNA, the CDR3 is TGCGCCAGCAGTGGGGCAGATCAGCCCCAGCATTTT. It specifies CASSGADQPQHF.

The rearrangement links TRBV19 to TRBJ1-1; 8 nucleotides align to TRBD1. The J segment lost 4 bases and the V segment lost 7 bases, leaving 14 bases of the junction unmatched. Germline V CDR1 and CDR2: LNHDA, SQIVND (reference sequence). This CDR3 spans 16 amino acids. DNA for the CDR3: TGTGCCAGTACCCCACGATACGGACAGGGTCCCACTGAAGCTTTCTTT. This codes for CASTPRYGQGPTEAFF.

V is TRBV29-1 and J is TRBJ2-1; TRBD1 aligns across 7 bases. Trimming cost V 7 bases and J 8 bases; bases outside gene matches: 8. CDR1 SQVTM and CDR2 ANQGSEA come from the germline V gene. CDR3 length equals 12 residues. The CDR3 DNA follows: TGCAGCGCACTAGGACAGGCGGATGAGCAGTTCTTC. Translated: CSALGQADEQFF.

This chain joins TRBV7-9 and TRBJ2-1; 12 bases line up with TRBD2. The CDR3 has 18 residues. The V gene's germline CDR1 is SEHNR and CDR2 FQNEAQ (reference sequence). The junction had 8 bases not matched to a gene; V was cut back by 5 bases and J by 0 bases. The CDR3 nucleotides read TGTGCCAGCAGCCCCGGACTAGCGGGACTAAGCTCCTACAATGAGCAGTTCTTC. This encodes CASSPGLAGLSSYNEQFF.

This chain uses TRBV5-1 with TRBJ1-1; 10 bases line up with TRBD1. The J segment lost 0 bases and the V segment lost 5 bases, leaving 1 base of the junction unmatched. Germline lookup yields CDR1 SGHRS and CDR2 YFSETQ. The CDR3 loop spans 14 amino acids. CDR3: CASRGQGLNTEAFF. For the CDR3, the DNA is TGCGCCAGCAGGGGACAGGGGCTGAACACTGAAGCTTTCTTT.

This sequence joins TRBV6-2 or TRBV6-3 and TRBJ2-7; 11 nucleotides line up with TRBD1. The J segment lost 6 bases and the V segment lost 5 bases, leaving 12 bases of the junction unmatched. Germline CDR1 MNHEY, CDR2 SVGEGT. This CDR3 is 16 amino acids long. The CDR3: CASSRTPGQGESEQYF. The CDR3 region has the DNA TGTGCCAGCAGTCGCACCCCGGGACAGGGGGAGTCCGAGCAGTACTTC.

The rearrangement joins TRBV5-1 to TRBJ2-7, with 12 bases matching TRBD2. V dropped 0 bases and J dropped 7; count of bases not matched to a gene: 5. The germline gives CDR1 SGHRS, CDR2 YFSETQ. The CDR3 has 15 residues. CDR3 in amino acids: CASSLGTSGTQEQYF. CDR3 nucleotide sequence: TGCGCCAGCAGCTTGGGGACTAGCGGGACCCAAGAGCAGTACTTC. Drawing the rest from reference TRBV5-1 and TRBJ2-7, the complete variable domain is KAGVTQTPRYLIKTRGQQVTLSCSPISGHRSVSWYQQTPGQGLQFLFEYFSETQRNKGNFPGRFSGRQFSNSRSEMNVSTLELGDSALYLCASSLGTSGTQEQYFGPGTRLTVT.

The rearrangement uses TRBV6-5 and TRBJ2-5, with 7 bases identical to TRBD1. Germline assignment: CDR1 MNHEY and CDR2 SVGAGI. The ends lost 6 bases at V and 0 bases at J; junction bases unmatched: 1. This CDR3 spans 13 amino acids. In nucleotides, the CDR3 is TGTGCCAGCAGCAGGGGGTACCAAGAGACCCAGTACTTC. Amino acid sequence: CASSRGYQETQYF.

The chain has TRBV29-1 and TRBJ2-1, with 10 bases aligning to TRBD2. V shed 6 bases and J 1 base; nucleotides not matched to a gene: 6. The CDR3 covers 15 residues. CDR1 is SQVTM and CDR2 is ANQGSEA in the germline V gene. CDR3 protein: CSVDRTSGSYNEQFF. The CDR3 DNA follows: TGCAGCGTCGACCGGACTAGCGGATCCTACAATGAGCAGTTCTTC.

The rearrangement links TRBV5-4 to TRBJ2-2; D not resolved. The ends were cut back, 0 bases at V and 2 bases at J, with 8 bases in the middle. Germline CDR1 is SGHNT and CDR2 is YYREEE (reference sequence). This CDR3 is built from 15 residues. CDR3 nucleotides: TGTGCCAGCAGCTTGGACACAGCCAACACCGGGGAGCTGTTTTTT. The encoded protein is CASSLDTANTGELFF.

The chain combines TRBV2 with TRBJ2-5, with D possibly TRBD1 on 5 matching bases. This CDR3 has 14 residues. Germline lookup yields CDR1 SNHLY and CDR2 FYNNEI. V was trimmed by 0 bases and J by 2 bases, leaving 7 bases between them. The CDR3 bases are TGTGCCAGCAGTGAAGCGAGACAGCAAGAGACCCAGTACTTC. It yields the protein CASSEARQQETQYF.

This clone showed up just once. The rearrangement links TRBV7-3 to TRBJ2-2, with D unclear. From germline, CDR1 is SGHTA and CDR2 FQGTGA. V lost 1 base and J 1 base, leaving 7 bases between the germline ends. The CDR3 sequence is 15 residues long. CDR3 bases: TGTGCCAGCAGCTTAATTCCTGTGAACACCGGGGAGCTGTTTTTT. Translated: CASSLIPVNTGELFF.

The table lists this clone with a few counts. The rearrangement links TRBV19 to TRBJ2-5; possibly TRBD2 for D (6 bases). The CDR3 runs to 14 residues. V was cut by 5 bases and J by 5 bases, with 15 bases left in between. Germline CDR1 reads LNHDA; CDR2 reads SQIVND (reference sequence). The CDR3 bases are TGTGCCAGTAGTTTCGGCGCCCGGGGGGAGACCCAGTACTTC. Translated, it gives CASSFGARGETQYF.

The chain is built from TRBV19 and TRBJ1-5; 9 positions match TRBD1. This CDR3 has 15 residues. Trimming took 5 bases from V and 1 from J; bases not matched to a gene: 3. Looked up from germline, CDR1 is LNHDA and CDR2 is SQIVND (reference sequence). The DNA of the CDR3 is TGTGCCAGTAGTTTGGGACAGGGAAGCAATCAGCCCCAGCATTTT. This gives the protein CASSLGQGSNQPQHF.

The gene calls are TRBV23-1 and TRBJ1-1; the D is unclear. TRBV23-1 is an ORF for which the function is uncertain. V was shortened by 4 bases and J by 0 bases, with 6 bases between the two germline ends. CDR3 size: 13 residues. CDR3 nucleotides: TGCGCCAGCAGTCGAGGGCTGAACACTGAAGCTTTCTTT. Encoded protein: CASSRGLNTEAFF.

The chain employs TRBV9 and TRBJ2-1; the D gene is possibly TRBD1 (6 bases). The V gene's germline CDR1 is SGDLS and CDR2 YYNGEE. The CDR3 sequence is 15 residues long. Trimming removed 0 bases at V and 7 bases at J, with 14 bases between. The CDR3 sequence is CASSVVQGMNNEQFF. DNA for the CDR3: TGTGCCAGCAGCGTAGTCCAGGGGATGAATAATGAGCAGTTCTTC.

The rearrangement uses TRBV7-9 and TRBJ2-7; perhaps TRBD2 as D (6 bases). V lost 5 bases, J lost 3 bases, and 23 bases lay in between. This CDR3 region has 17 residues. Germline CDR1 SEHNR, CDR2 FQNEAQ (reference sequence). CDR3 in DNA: TGTGCCAGCAGCCAGCCAAGGGAGCGGGCTGGCGACTACGAGCAGTACTTC. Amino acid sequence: CASSQPRERAGDYEQYF.

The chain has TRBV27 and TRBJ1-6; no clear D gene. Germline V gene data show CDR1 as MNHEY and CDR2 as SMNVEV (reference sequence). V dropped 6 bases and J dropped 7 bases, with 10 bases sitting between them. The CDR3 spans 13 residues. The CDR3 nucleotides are TGTGCCAGCAGCCTCGGGTTGAATTCACCCCTCCACTTT. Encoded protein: CASSLGLNSPLHF.

CDR3 nucleotide sequence: TGTGCCAGCAGCCCCGACAGGAGCACCGGGGAGCTGTTTTTT. Residues: CASSPDRSTGELFF. The V and J genes are TRBV6-2 or TRBV6-3 and TRBJ2-2, with TRBD1 as a possible D gene (6 bases). The CDR3 length is 14 residues. The germline gives CDR1 MNHEY, CDR2 SVGEGT. The V and J ends lost 6 bases and 4 bases respectively, with 12 bases between them.

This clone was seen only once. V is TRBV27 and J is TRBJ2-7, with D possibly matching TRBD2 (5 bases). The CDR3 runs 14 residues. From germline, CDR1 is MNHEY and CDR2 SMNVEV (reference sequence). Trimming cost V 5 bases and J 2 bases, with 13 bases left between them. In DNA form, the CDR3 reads TGTGCCAGCAGTCCCGCCTGGACTGCCTACGAGCAGTACTTC. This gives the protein CASSPAWTAYEQYF.

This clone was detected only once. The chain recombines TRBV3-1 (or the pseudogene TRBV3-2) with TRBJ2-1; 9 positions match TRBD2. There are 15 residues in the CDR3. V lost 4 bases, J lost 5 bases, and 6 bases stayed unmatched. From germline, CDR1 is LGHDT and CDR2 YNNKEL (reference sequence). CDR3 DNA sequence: TGTGCCAGCAGCCCGCTAAGCGGGGGGAACAATGAGCAGTTCTTC. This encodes CASSPLSGGNNEQFF.

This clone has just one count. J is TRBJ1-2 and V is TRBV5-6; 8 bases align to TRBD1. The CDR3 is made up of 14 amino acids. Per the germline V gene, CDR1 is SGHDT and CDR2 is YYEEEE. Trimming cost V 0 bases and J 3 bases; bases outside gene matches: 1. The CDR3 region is CASSLGQGHYGYTF. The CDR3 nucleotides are TGTGCCAGCAGCTTGGGACAGGGGCACTATGGCTACACCTTC. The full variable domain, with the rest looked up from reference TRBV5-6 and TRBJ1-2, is DAGVTQSPTHLIKTRGQQVTLRCSPKSGHDTVSWYQQALGQGPQFIFQYYEEEERQRGNFPDRFSGHQFPNYSSELNVNALLLGDSALYLCASSLGQGHYGYTFGSGTRLTVV.

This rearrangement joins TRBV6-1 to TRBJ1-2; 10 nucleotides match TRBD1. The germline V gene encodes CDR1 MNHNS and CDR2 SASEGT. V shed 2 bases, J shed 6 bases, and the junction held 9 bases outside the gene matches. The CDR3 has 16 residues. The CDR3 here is CASSEWVTGGRNGYTF. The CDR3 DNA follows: TGTGCCAGCAGTGAATGGGTGACAGGGGGCAGGAATGGCTACACCTTC.

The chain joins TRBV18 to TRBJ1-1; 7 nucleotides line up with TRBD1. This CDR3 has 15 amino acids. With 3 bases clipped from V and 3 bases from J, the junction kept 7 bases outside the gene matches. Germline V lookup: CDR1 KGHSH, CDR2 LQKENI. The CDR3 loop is CASSPTGDGYTEAFF. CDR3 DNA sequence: TGTGCCAGCTCACCTACAGGGGACGGGTACACTGAAGCTTTCTTT.

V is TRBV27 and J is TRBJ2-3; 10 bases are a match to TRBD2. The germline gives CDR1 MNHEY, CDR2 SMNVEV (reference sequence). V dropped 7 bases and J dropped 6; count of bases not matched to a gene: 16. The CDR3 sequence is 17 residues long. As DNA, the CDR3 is TGTGCCAGCACCCGATTTTTAGCGGGAGGAATCGGGGATACGCAGTATTTT. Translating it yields CASTRFLAGGIGDTQYF.

Written as DNA, the CDR3 is TGTGCCAGCAGCTTGGAGCCTAGGAATAGCAATCAGCCCCAGCATTTT. Translation: CASSLEPRNSNQPQHF. The chain links TRBV5-4 to TRBJ1-5; no clear D. The CDR3 has 16 amino acids. V was shortened by 0 bases and J by 0 bases, with 10 bases between the two germline ends. Germline CDR1 reads SGHNT; CDR2 reads YYREEE (reference sequence).

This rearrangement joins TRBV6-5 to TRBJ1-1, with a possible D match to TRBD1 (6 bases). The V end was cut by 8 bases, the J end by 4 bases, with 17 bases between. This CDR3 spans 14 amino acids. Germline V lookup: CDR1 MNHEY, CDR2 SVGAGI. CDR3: CASGGQGMSTEAFF. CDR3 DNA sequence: TGTGCCAGCGGCGGTCAGGGGATGAGCACTGAAGCTTTCTTT.

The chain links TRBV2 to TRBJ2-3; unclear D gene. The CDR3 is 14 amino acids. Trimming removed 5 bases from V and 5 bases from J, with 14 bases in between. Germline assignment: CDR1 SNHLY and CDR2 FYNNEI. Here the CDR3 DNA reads TGTGCCAGCAGTTCCACCGGGTCGCAAGATACGCAGTATTTT. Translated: CASSSTGSQDTQYF.